The clone carrying this TCR beta chain appeared a single time. Antigen specificity is unknown. A multiplex PCR was run with 60 Vbeta primers and 13 Jbeta primers. The repertoire was sequenced with immunoSEQ multiplex PCR; TCRdb's copy has only in-frame clones and lacks some. The sample holds over 150,000 clones, roughly 80% seen once. The sample is drawn from a study of cytomegalovirus exposure and HLA in healthy donors. Findings and limits, study-wide: Sequencing had likely introduced a cluster of highly shared sequence variants as an artifact. The study recorded over 150 TCR beta chains that were cytomegalovirus-associated. Only CMV serostatus was available as immune exposure information.

Trimming removed 2 bases from V and 0 bases from J, with 10 bases in between. Germline CDR1 and CDR2: SGHTA and FQGNSA. This CDR3 comprises 15 residues. The sample comprised PBMCs. The sequence was obtained from a man between 45 and 60 years old in good health and CMV-seropositive. The rearrangement joins TRBV7-2 to TRBJ1-1, with D tentatively TRBD1 (6 bases). This CDR3 is CASSLSAGVNTEAFF. The CDR3 coding sequence is TGTGCCAGCAGCTTATCCGCAGGGGTGAACACTGAAGCTTTCTTT.